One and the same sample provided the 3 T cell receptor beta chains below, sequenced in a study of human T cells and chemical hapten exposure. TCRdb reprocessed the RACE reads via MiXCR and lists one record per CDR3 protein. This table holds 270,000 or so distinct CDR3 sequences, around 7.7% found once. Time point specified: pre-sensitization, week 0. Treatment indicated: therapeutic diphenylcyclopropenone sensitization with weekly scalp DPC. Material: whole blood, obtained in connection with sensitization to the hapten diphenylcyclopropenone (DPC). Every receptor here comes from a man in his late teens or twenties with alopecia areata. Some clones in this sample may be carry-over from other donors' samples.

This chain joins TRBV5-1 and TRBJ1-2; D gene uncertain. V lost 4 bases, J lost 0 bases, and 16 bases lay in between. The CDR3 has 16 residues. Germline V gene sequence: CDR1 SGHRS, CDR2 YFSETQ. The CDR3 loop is CASSPRNIGANYGYTF. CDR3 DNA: TGCGCCAGCAGCCCACGTAATATAGGAGCTAACTATGGCTACACCTTC.

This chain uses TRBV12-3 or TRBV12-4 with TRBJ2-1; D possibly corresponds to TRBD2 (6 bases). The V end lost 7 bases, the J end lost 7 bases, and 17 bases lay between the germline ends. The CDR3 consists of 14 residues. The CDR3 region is CASIPGGVMNEQFF. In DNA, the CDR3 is TGTGCCAGCATCCCGGGCGGGGTTATGAATGAGCAGTTCTTC.

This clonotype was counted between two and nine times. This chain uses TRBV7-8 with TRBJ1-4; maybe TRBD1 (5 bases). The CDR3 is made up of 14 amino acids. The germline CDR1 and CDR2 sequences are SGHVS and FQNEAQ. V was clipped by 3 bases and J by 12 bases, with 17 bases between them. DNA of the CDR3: TGTGCCAGCAGCTTTGTAGCCGGTGCGGGGGAACTGTTTTTT. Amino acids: CASSFVAGAGELFF.